The clone carrying this T cell receptor beta chain was detected ten times or more. The target antigen is unknown. The source of the sample is a study of glioma-infiltrating T cells. V was cut by 1 base and J by 3 bases, with 12 bases left in between. This CDR3 is built from 16 residues. The germline CDR1 and CDR2 sequences are SGHTA and FQGNSA. The study, taken as a whole, reports: Very few CDR3 sequences were shared between tissue and blood. Gliomas, especially low-grade, showed above-expected tissue-blood divergence; non-neoplastic patients showed below.

The iRepertoire nested amplicon-rescue multiplex PCR amplified TCR alpha and beta CDR3s from RNA. One entry per CDR3 protein results from TCRdb running MiXCR on the multiplex PCR reads. Here the sample spans some 110,000 distinct CDR3 sequences, roughly 25% being singletons. This clonotype was obtained from a human donor with low-grade glioma or glioblastoma, undergoing nonglioma brain surgery, or in good health (not recorded which). The V call is TRBV7-2, the J call TRBJ2-2; D might be TRBD1 or TRBD2, each matching 5 bases. Specimen: glioma tissue, nonneoplastic brain tissue, or PBMCs (not recorded which). CDR3 in DNA: TGTGCCAGCAGCTTAGAGGGGAGCCCTTACACCGGGGAGCTGTTTTTT. It yields the protein CASSLEGSPYTGELFF.